This T cell receptor (beta chain) derives from a study of tumor T cells in aggressive B-cell lymphoma. The CDR3 has 17 amino acids. V lost 2 bases to trimming and J lost 5 bases; unmatched junction nucleotides: 10. Per germline, CDR1 MGHDK and CDR2 SYGVNS. Generated by immunoSEQ multiplex PCR, the TCRdb table keeps only in-frame clones and is missing some. The data contain 3,000 to 4,500 clones, about 94% of them seen just once; the ten biggest clones take up 2% to 2.5%. This sequence was found in an adult with diffuse large B cell lymphoma. This chain uses TRBV25-1 with TRBJ1-4; 8 bases align to TRBD1. Material: tumor tissue. In DNA form, the CDR3 reads TGTGCCAGCAGTGAACCGCAATGGAGACAGGGGAATGAAAAACTGTTTTTT. Translating it yields CASSEPQWRQGNEKLFF.